What follows is one T cell receptor beta chain and its context. This entry comes from a study of blood T cell repertoires in COVID-19. On the study more broadly: Collection of acute and convalescent COVID-19 samples took place in the United States, Italy and Spain. Sample material is recorded as cDNA or gDNA derived from T cells, B-cell-depleted T cells, or PBMCs.

How the authors handled the data: The authors estimated nucleated cell counts from reference gene primer amplification. Method: immunoSEQ multiplex PCR; TCRdb's copy keeps in-frame clones and lacks some. For V, J and clone size, that table is used; D and trimming come from the DNA. The profile shows approximately 260,000 clones, around 90% of them singletons. With 5 bases clipped from V and 13 bases from J, the junction kept 17 bases outside the gene matches. The CDR3 loop spans 17 amino acids. Germline loops: CDR1 SEHNR, CDR2 FQNEAQ (reference sequence). The chain combines TRBV7-9 with TRBJ1-6; 10 bases fit TRBD1. Sequencing was carried out using peripheral blood. This clonotype was sampled from a man aged 45-65 years with acute or convalescent COVID-19. CDR3 DNA sequence: TGTGCCAGCAGCGCAACCGGGACAGGGGTTCGATTCACCCCCCTCCACTTT. Translated, it gives CASSATGTGVRFTPLHF.